These T cell receptor beta chains were read from a single sample in a study of regulatory T cells in long-lasting Graves disease. TCRdb independently ran MiXCR on the multiplex PCR reads; one entry per CDR3 protein. Counted here are about 540,000 distinct CDR3 sequences, less than 15% occurring once; the ten biggest clones make up 10%. These records were also assigned to another study, of T cells in Graves' hyperthyroidism and ophthalmopathy.

The specimen was peripheral blood mononuclear cells (PBMCs), collected at new diagnosis, from a patient treated with antithyroid drugs. Receptor source: a man younger than 40 with Graves disease. CDR3s leave out the opening cysteine and the closing phenylalanine or tryptophan. Fields, in order: CDR3 protein, V gene, CDR3 length.

cdr3_aa: ASLTGGSGANVLT
v_call: TRBV2
cdr3_length: 13

cdr3_aa: SVIPGLIKNEQF
v_call: TRBV29-1
cdr3_length: 12

cdr3_aa: SAATASGYNEQF
v_call: TRBV29-1
cdr3_length: 12

cdr3_aa: ASSYSGANEQF
v_call: TRBV7-2
cdr3_length: 11

cdr3_aa: ASSLGGQSTDTQY
v_call: TRBV12-3/TRBV12-4
cdr3_length: 13

cdr3_aa: ASSTPGQGTRQPQH
v_call: TRBV19
cdr3_length: 14

cdr3_aa: ASSLAPLAGSTDTQY
v_call: TRBV5-1
cdr3_length: 15

cdr3_aa: ASSPPRTGGYNEQF
v_call: TRBV5-1
cdr3_length: 14

cdr3_aa: SVAGSGFNEKLF
v_call: TRBV29-1
cdr3_length: 12

cdr3_aa: ASSSTENTEAF
v_call: TRBV5-1
cdr3_length: 11

cdr3_aa: SVAASREQY
v_call: TRBV29-1
cdr3_length: 9

cdr3_aa: ASIFRERGDNEQF
v_call: TRBV10-1
cdr3_length: 13

cdr3_aa: ASSLGPAGDTQY
v_call: TRBV7-8
cdr3_length: 12

cdr3_aa: ASSQETGVYSPLH
v_call: TRBV3-1
cdr3_length: 13

cdr3_aa: ASSSGGSTYGYT
v_call: TRBV28
cdr3_length: 12

cdr3_aa: SASSVGGGRMGQETQY
v_call: TRBV20-1
cdr3_length: 16

cdr3_aa: ASSWDPASYNEQF
v_call: TRBV27
cdr3_length: 13

cdr3_aa: ASSLNSNQPQH
v_call: TRBV11-2
cdr3_length: 11

cdr3_aa: ASSQGETEQF
v_call: TRBV3-1
cdr3_length: 10

cdr3_aa: ASRVNRGPQYEQY
v_call: TRBV2
cdr3_length: 13

cdr3_aa: ASRGGGTEAGELF
v_call: TRBV9
cdr3_length: 13

cdr3_aa: ASSPQGTSGSDTQY
v_call: TRBV18
cdr3_length: 14

cdr3_aa: ASSLFGGESLVYNEQF
v_call: TRBV27
cdr3_length: 16

cdr3_aa: ASSYLVATSSGNTIY
v_call: TRBV6-9
cdr3_length: 15

cdr3_aa: ASSYDEKLF
v_call: TRBV5-1
cdr3_length: 9

cdr3_aa: SAYRDRSDTQY
v_call: TRBV20-1
cdr3_length: 11

cdr3_aa: ASSPRGVGESSYNEQF
v_call: TRBV12-3/TRBV12-4
cdr3_length: 16

cdr3_aa: SARDWAGGSSDTQY
v_call: TRBV20-1
cdr3_length: 14

cdr3_aa: ASKRASGSDTGELF
v_call: TRBV19
cdr3_length: 14

cdr3_aa: ASSLDVGGNEQF
v_call: TRBV12-3/TRBV12-4
cdr3_length: 12

cdr3_aa: ASSPQGQGVREKLF
v_call: TRBV5-5
cdr3_length: 14

cdr3_aa: ATSRDLGFGQPQH
v_call: TRBV15
cdr3_length: 13

cdr3_aa: ASSPPTGGNYNSPLH
v_call: TRBV7-8
cdr3_length: 15

cdr3_aa: ASSLGQGPILVSYT
v_call: TRBV11-2
cdr3_length: 14

cdr3_aa: ASSKGTSRSEQF
v_call: TRBV2
cdr3_length: 12

cdr3_aa: ASSLGRFANTGELF
v_call: TRBV5-1
cdr3_length: 14

cdr3_aa: ASSRSHRGGKLF
v_call: TRBV14
cdr3_length: 12

cdr3_aa: SARGEGGETQY
v_call: TRBV20-1
cdr3_length: 11

cdr3_aa: ASSFGLAGGGETQY
v_call: TRBV5-5
cdr3_length: 14

cdr3_aa: SAHRGIAEAF
v_call: TRBV20-1
cdr3_length: 10

cdr3_aa: ATSGGRDTQY
v_call: TRBV6-1
cdr3_length: 10

cdr3_aa: ASRGLDHYEQY
v_call: TRBV6-1
cdr3_length: 11

cdr3_aa: SVGWSNEQY
v_call: TRBV29-1
cdr3_length: 9

cdr3_aa: ASSLKGVNTEAF
v_call: TRBV7-3
cdr3_length: 12

cdr3_aa: ASSLLTETQY
v_call: TRBV7-2
cdr3_length: 10

cdr3_aa: ASSLWAENTGELF
v_call: TRBV11-2
cdr3_length: 13

cdr3_aa: ASSHPRTGNFYEQY
v_call: TRBV7-9
cdr3_length: 14

cdr3_aa: ASSPRLAGDYEQF
v_call: TRBV5-8
cdr3_length: 13

cdr3_aa: SVEGGHGQPQH
v_call: TRBV29-1
cdr3_length: 11

cdr3_aa: ASSLSRQGRLNTEAF
v_call: TRBV7-8
cdr3_length: 15

cdr3_aa: ASSDWSLKNTEAF
v_call: TRBV6-1
cdr3_length: 13

cdr3_aa: SVEPRIAYTQY
v_call: TRBV29-1
cdr3_length: 11

cdr3_aa: ASSLGTATDTQY
v_call: TRBV5-1
cdr3_length: 12

cdr3_aa: ASKTTIGGGLAF
v_call: TRBV5-1
cdr3_length: 12

cdr3_aa: ASSEDRGGEAF
v_call: TRBV6-1
cdr3_length: 11

cdr3_aa: ASRGNGTGGHYGYT
v_call: TRBV19
cdr3_length: 14

cdr3_aa: AISTLTGPPAEAF
v_call: TRBV10-3
cdr3_length: 13

cdr3_aa: ASSGVGGDSNQPQH
v_call: TRBV2
cdr3_length: 14

cdr3_aa: ASSLWDYSNTGELF
v_call: TRBV5-1
cdr3_length: 14

cdr3_aa: ASFSTDTQY
v_call: TRBV18
cdr3_length: 9